One sample yielded the 10 T cell receptor beta chains listed below, sequenced in a study of blood T cell repertoires in COVID-19. The method was immunoSEQ multiplex PCR; TCRdb's version includes in-frame clones alone and lacks a portion of them. The table records fewer than 150,000 clones, approximately 80% of them present only once. The sequenced sample was peripheral blood. Receptor source: a woman older than 75 in a cohort sampled during active or convalescent COVID-19.

The chain employs TRBV5-5 and TRBJ1-1, with a tentative D call TRBD1 (5 bases). Between the trimmed V and J ends, which lost 1 base and 3 bases, there was a span of 10 bases. Germline CDR1 is SGHKS and CDR2 is YYEKEE (reference sequence). The CDR3 consists of 14 residues. In DNA, the CDR3 is TGTGCCAGCAGCTTGATGGCGGGGGACACTGAAGCTTTCTTT. Its protein is CASSLMAGDTEAFF.

The chain employs TRBV18 and TRBJ1-1, with 7 bases lining up with TRBD1. J lost 3 bases, V lost 5 bases, and 3 bases had no gene match. This CDR3 has 13 amino acids. Germline V CDR1 and CDR2: KGHSH, LQKENI. The CDR3 here is CASSAGTDTEAFF. CDR3 nucleotides: TGTGCCAGCTCAGCCGGGACAGACACTGAAGCTTTCTTT.

This chain links TRBV5-1 with TRBJ2-2, with TRBD1 matching over 8 bases. V was pared by 4 bases and J by 2 bases, with 10 bases of the junction left unmatched. This CDR3 is built from 17 residues. The V gene's germline CDR1 is SGHRS and CDR2 YFSETQ. The DNA for the CDR3 is TGCGCCAGCAGCCGACTAGGGACAGGAGTAAACACCGGGGAGCTGTTTTTT. Protein sequence: CASSRLGTGVNTGELFF.

The chain employs TRBV6-1 and TRBJ1-1, with 8 bases that match TRBD1. The V gene end was trimmed by 1 base and the J gene end by 5 bases; junction bases not matched to a gene: 9. The length of the CDR3 is 16 residues. The germline CDR1 and CDR2 sequences are MNHNS and SASEGT. The CDR3 nucleotides read TGTGCCAGCAGTGAAGACCTATTACAGGGGGGAACTGAAGCTTTCTTT. Amino acid sequence: CASSEDLLQGGTEAFF.

The V call is TRBV7-2, the J call TRBJ1-2; D might be TRBD1 (6 bases). Germline CDR1 is SGHTA and CDR2 is FQGNSA. The length of the CDR3 is 13 residues. Trimming took 1 base from V and 4 from J, leaving 7 bases between them. The CDR3 DNA reads as TGTGCCAGCAGCTTAGGGACAGCCTATGGCTACACCTTC. Amino acids: CASSLGTAYGYTF.

For the CDR3, the DNA is TGTGCCAGCAGCTTGGGACTAGACACCTACGAGCAGTACGTC. It is translated as CASSLGLDTYEQYV. This chain uses TRBV5-5 with TRBJ2-7; D possibly corresponds to TRBD2 (6 bases). V was clipped by 0 bases and J by 2 bases, with 9 bases between them. This CDR3 is 14 amino acids long. Germline assignment: CDR1 SGHKS and CDR2 YYEKEE (reference sequence).

The rearrangement links TRBV6-6 to TRBJ1-2; TRBD1 is a possible D gene (5 bases). V was clipped by 2 bases and J by 5 bases, with 15 bases between them. The CDR3 is made up of 15 amino acids. CDR1 MNHNY and CDR2 SVGAGI come from the germline V gene (reference sequence). Here the CDR3 reads CASSYPQGNEYGYTF. CDR3 DNA: TGTGCCAGCAGTTACCCCCAGGGAAACGAATATGGCTACACCTTC.

The chain links TRBV28 to TRBJ1-5; D is undetermined. Germline lookup yields CDR1 MDHEN and CDR2 SYDVKM. The CDR3 spans 11 residues. V lost 4 bases and J lost 11, with 9 bases in between. CDR3 in amino acids: CASSSMETQHF. Here the CDR3 DNA reads TGTGCCAGCAGTTCAATGGAGACCCAGCATTTT.

This rearrangement joins TRBV28 to TRBJ1-2, with D tentatively TRBD1 (5 bases). The CDR3 covers 17 residues. V shed 8 bases and J shed 8 bases, with 30 bases lying between them. Germline V gene sequence: CDR1 MDHEN, CDR2 SYDVKM. The DNA for the CDR3 is TGTGCCAGCGTAAAAACCACCTTAAGTCGGGAGAGGGGCGGCTACACCTTC. As protein: CASVKTTLSRERGGYTF.

This rearrangement joins TRBV5-1 to TRBJ2-5, with TRBD1 matching over 9 bases. CDR1 is SGHRS and CDR2 is YFSETQ in the germline V gene. CDR3 length equals 16 residues. V was clipped by 4 bases and J by 3 bases; unmatched bases: 10. The CDR3 sequence is CASSLRQGVGEETQYF. The DNA of the CDR3 is TGCGCCAGCAGCCTCCGACAGGGGGTCGGAGAAGAGACCCAGTACTTC.